Below, one T cell receptor beta chain is given with its context. Germline CDR1 and CDR2: LNHDA and SQIVND (reference sequence). The CDR3 has 13 residues. Trimming removed 5 bases from V and 3 bases from J, with 11 bases in between. This sample is drawn from a study of blood T cell repertoires in COVID-19. Method: immunoSEQ multiplex PCR; TCRdb's copy keeps in-frame clones and lacks some. This table holds about 190,000 clones, roughly nine tenths found once. The chain links TRBV19 to TRBJ2-7, with D possibly matching TRBD1 (6 bases). The sample comprised peripheral blood. The origin of this receptor is a man aged 25 to 40 with acute or convalescent COVID-19. The CDR3 sequence is CASSLGHRYEQYF. The CDR3 DNA reads as TGTGCCAGTAGTTTGGGACACCGCTACGAGCAGTACTTC.